The following is a T cell receptor (beta chain) sequence with its context. Assignment of participants to cohorts was predicated upon participant-reported clinical history. TCRdb's table, derived via immunoSEQ multiplex PCR, lists solely in-frame clones and lacks some. The sample has under 500,000 clones; roughly nine tenths are singletons. The data were taken from a study of blood T cell repertoires in COVID-19. In the study overall: Donors in the United States, Italy and Spain gave samples during acute or convalescent COVID-19.

The CDR3 has 11 residues. Trimming left V 7 bases short and J 4 bases short, with 7 bases between. CDR1 and CDR2 from the germline V gene are WSHSY and SAAADI. This chain links TRBV10-2 with TRBJ1-1; D may be TRBD1 (5 bases). The receptor was derived from a woman aged 18-35 years with acute COVID-19. The specimen sequenced was PBMCs or T cells enriched from blood (not recorded which). The chain's CDR3 is CASNQGTEAFF. For the CDR3, the DNA is TGCGCCAGCAATCAGGGCACTGAAGCTTTCTTT.